This record looks at one T cell receptor (beta chain) sequence and its context. Its antigen is undetermined. This sample was included in a study of T cell responses to AZD1222 COVID-19 vaccine. Only in-frame clones appear in the TCRdb table, and some are missing; sequencing was by immunoSEQ multiplex PCR. The sample includes over 200,000 clones, less than 95% seen only once; the top ten take around 1.8%. The study, taken as a whole, reports: The study identified only five to seven AZD1222 recipients as seropositive at baseline. Samples come after the peak T cell response, not at day 14. It should be noted that donors were predominantly white British and more often female, and clonal diversity was possibly underestimated. Once two AZD1222 doses were given, Spike-specific TCR breadth and depth went up.

Trimming took 8 bases from V and 4 from J, leaving 6 bases between them. The length of the CDR3 is 10 residues. Germline CDR1 and CDR2: MNHEY and SVGAGI. The chain is built from TRBV6-5 and TRBJ2-7; no firm D call. This TCR was recovered from an adult who received the MenACWY meningococcal vaccine as a control. Specimen: peripheral blood, collected 28 days after the second dose of the MenACWY control vaccine. CDR3 amino acids: CASVGYEQYF. The CDR3 DNA sequence: TGTGCCAGCGTTGGTTACGAGCAGTACTTC.